The 30 T cell receptor beta chains given below trace back to one sample, sequenced in a study of glioma-infiltrating T cells. Using RNA template, CDR3s of TCR alpha and beta were amplified with iRepertoire arm-PCR. Using its own MiXCR run on the multiplex PCR reads, TCRdb lists one record per CDR3 protein. The profile shows approximately 110,000 distinct CDR3 sequences, roughly 25% of them singletons. The sequenced sample was glioma tissue, nonneoplastic brain tissue, or PBMCs (not recorded which). These receptors were collected from a human donor with low-grade glioma or glioblastoma, undergoing nonglioma brain surgery, or in good health (not recorded which).

This clonotype was counted ten times or more. The V and J genes are TRBV6-2 or TRBV6-3 and TRBJ1-4; D not resolved. The CDR3 extends over 15 amino acids. V was cut by 4 bases and J by 4 bases, with 13 bases left in between. Germline V gives CDR1 MNHEY, CDR2 SVGEGT. DNA for the CDR3: TGTGCCAGCAGTTCCCCGGGCGGCGGTAATGAAAAACTGTTTTTT. Protein: CASSSPGGGNEKLFF.

This clonotype was detected many times. J is TRBJ2-7 and V is TRBV12-3 or TRBV12-4; no clear D. V was cut by 1 base and J by 0 bases, with 7 bases left in between. The CDR3 consists of 14 residues. The CDR3 loop reads CASSLGVSSYEQYF. Here the CDR3 DNA reads TGTGCCAGCAGTTTAGGCGTAAGCTCCTACGAGCAGTACTTC.

The table lists this clonotype with many counts. The chain is built from TRBV6-1 and TRBJ1-5, with D unclear. In germline, CDR1 is MNHNS, CDR2 SASEGT. Deletions cut 6 bases from V and 7 bases from J, with 22 bases between. This CDR3 comprises 16 residues. CDR3 coding DNA: TGTGCCAGCAGACTACTCCTTGAGGTTCGAGGACAGCCCCAGCATTTT. Its protein is CASRLLLEVRGQPQHF.

This clonotype has just one count. Germline is not matched at one junction end, which may reflect a read error. This chain connects TRBV6-6 to TRBJ2-1; 8 bases map to TRBD2. CDR3 length: 16 residues. The V gene's germline CDR1 is MNHNY and CDR2 SVGAGI (reference sequence). This CDR3 is CARSSGTRGTLAEQFF. CDR3 DNA sequence: TGTGCCCGCAGTTCCGGGACTAGAGGAACATTGGCTGAGCAGTTCTTC.

To note about this clonotype: Just one base apart from a much larger clone, this may be a read error. The CDR3 end shows no conserved phenylalanine or tryptophan, and so a read error is likely. The chain recombines TRBV14 with TRBJ2-7; possible D gene TRBD2, 6 bases. The CDR3 is 13 residues long. Trimming removed 4 bases at V and 3 bases at J, with 10 bases between. Looked up from germline, CDR1 is SGHDN and CDR2 is FVKESK. The CDR3 reads CASSPGSGYEQYL. The CDR3 DNA reads TGTGCCAGCAGCCCCGGGAGCGGCTACGAGCAGTACCTC.

The chain recombines TRBV6-5 with TRBJ2-3; D might be TRBD1 or TRBD2, each matching 7 bases. Germline loops: CDR1 MNHEY, CDR2 SVGAGI. With 4 bases removed from V and 11 bases from J, the gap between germline ends came to 31 bases. The CDR3 extends over 18 amino acids. The CDR3 nucleotides read TGTGCCAGCAGTTTAGGTGAAGGGAGGGGGCGAGGCACAGATGAGCAGTATTTT. Residues: CASSLGEGRGRGTDEQYF.

On this clonotype itself: Since a much larger clone is just one base distant, this may be a read error. This chain joins TRBV14 and TRBJ2-1; the D gene is possibly TRBD2 (6 bases). This CDR3 is 15 amino acids long. Germline CDR1 SGHDN, CDR2 FVKESK. The V gene lost 4 bases and the J gene lost 5 bases, with 15 bases spanning the gap. The CDR3 nucleotides are TGTGCCAGCAGCCCCCAATTACTAGCTCACAATGAGCAGTTCTTC. It codes for CASSPQLLAHNEQFF.

This clonotype was observed at least ten times. The rearrangement joins TRBV4-3 to TRBJ2-7; tentative D call: TRBD2 (5 bases). Germline CDR1 LGHNA, CDR2 YSLEER. CDR3 size: 16 residues. The ends were cut back, 0 bases at V and 6 bases at J, with 18 bases in the middle. CDR3 residues: CASSQEYQLLVREQYF. The DNA of the CDR3 is TGCGCCAGCAGCCAAGAATATCAATTACTAGTACGCGAGCAGTACTTC.

This clonotype was counted only a few times. A read error may be the cause here, since a much bigger clone is one base away. The chain's CDR3 is CASRLQSGSTDTQYF. CDR3 nucleotide sequence: TGTGCCAGCCGCCTCCAAAGCGGGAGCACAGATACGCAGTATTTT. The rearrangement links TRBV7-2 to TRBJ2-3, with D possibly matching TRBD2 (6 bases). There are 15 residues in the CDR3. Germline-derived CDR1 and CDR2 are SGHTA and FQGNSA. Trimming cost V 8 bases and J 0 bases, with 15 bases left between them.

This clonotype appeared many times. CDR3 sequence reads: CASSRRVGVGNTGELFF. The CDR3 DNA sequence: TGTGCCAGTAGTCGCCGAGTTGGAGTCGGGAACACCGGGGAGCTGTTTTTT. This sequence joins TRBV19 and TRBJ2-2; no definite D call. The germline V and J ends were trimmed by 5 bases and 1 base, with 17 bases remaining between them. The CDR3 covers 17 residues. Germline V gene sequence: CDR1 LNHDA, CDR2 SQIVND (reference sequence).

Comments on this clonotype: Germline is not matched at one junction end, which may reflect a read error. The chain links TRBV6-6 to TRBJ2-3; D not resolved. CDR3 length: 12 amino acids. Looked up from germline, CDR1 is MNHNY and CDR2 is SVGAGI (reference sequence). As DNA, the CDR3 is TGTGCCCGCCGCGGCCGCCCCGCTCCGCCGTCTTTT. It is translated as CARRGRPAPPSF.

This clonotype was seen repeatedly, ten times or more. V and J are TRBV6-6 and TRBJ2-5; D gene ambiguous. From germline, CDR1 is MNHNY and CDR2 SVGAGI (reference sequence). Trimming took 2 bases from V and 0 from J, leaving 10 bases between them. This CDR3 has 15 amino acids. The DNA of the CDR3 is TGTGCCAGCAGTTACAATACAGAGTACCAAGAGACCCAGTACTTC. Its translation is CASSYNTEYQETQYF.

This clonotype was observed at least ten times. The rearrangement joins TRBV28 to TRBJ1-4; the D gene is possibly TRBD1 (6 bases). Deletions cut 2 bases from V and 7 bases from J, with 32 bases between. Germline CDR1 reads MDHEN; CDR2 reads SYDVKM. The CDR3 is 21 amino acids. The DNA for the CDR3 is TGTGCCAGCAGTTTAAACCTCCTTTTCGACAGGACCGGCCATGATCGTGAAAAACTGTTTTTT. It yields the protein CASSLNLLFDRTGHDREKLFF.

The V gene is TRBV7-9, the J gene TRBJ2-1; 10 bases line up with TRBD2. The CDR3 is made up of 16 amino acids. V shed 0 bases and J 7 bases; nucleotides not matched to a gene: 6. Germline CDR1 and CDR2: SEHNR and FQNEAQ (reference sequence). The CDR3 sequence is CASSLALAGVVNEQFF. Written as DNA, the CDR3 is TGTGCCAGCAGCTTAGCGCTAGCGGGAGTTGTTAATGAGCAGTTCTTC.

Details on this clonotype: Just one base apart from a much larger clone, this may be a read error. V gene TRBV6-5 combines with J gene TRBJ2-7, with TRBD2 matching 12 bases. This CDR3 is 15 amino acids long. The germline V gene encodes CDR1 MNHEY and CDR2 SVGAGI. The CDR3 sequence is CASSYTSGRPYEKYF. The CDR3 coding sequence is TGTGCCAGCAGTTACACTAGCGGGAGGCCCTACGAGAAGTACTTC.

Worth noting for this clonotype: A junction end diverges from the germline sequence, so it may reflect a read error. The gene calls are TRBV6-2 or TRBV6-3 and TRBJ2-2; D possibly corresponds to TRBD2 (5 bases). CDR3 size: 14 residues. The germline V gene encodes CDR1 MNHEY and CDR2 SVGEGT. This chain's CDR3 is CVSSYGSSAGELFF. DNA of the CDR3: TGTGTCAGCAGTTATGGGTCGAGTGCCGGGGAGTTGTTTTTC.

This clonotype showed up many times. The CDR3 here is CASSLEDTQYF. The CDR3 nucleotides are TGTGCCAGTAGCTTGGAAGATACGCAGTATTTT. The V call is TRBV19, the J call TRBJ2-3, with D unclear. Germline CDR1 LNHDA, CDR2 SQIVND (reference sequence). CDR3 length: 11 residues. The V and J ends lost 6 bases and 5 bases respectively, with 6 bases between them.

This clonotype was picked up many times. This chain's CDR3 is CASSLSVNTGELFF. The CDR3 DNA sequence: TGTGCCAGCAGTTTATCAGTGAACACCGGGGAGCTGTTTTTT. V gene TRBV27 combines with J gene TRBJ2-2; D gene ambiguous. This CDR3 region has 14 residues. Germline assignment: CDR1 MNHEY and CDR2 SMNVEV (reference sequence). Trimming took off 0 bases at V and 1 base at J, with 3 bases between the two ends.

This clonotype is a singleton in its sample. The genes are TRBV29-1 and TRBJ1-1; D is possibly TRBD1 (6 bases). This CDR3 region has 12 residues. The V gene lost 7 bases and the J gene lost 4 bases, with 13 bases spanning the gap. Germline lookup yields CDR1 SQVTM and CDR2 ANQGSEA. The CDR3 loop is CSAERGPTEAFF. In DNA form, the CDR3 reads TGCAGCGCTGAGCGGGGGCCCACTGAAGCTTTCTTT.

This clonotype was observed many times. The genes are TRBV18 and TRBJ1-3; D gene unclear. CDR1 is KGHSH and CDR2 is LQKENI in the germline V gene. V was shortened by 3 bases and J by 4 bases, with 13 bases between the two germline ends. The length of the CDR3 is 15 residues. The CDR3 DNA reads as TGTGCCAGCTCACCTAACCAGCTGCCCGGAAACACCATATATTTT. Translation: CASSPNQLPGNTIYF.

This clonotype came up many times. The J gene is TRBJ2-1, the V gene TRBV20-1, with 10 bases aligning to TRBD2. The trim removed 5 bases at V and 6 bases at J, leaving 7 bases unmatched. Per the germline V gene, CDR1 is DFQATT and CDR2 is SNEGSKA (reference sequence). The CDR3 loop spans 14 amino acids. The CDR3 here is CSAAPGLATNEQFF. CDR3 coding DNA: TGCAGTGCTGCTCCGGGACTAGCGACCAATGAGCAGTTCTTC.

This clonotype was observed many times. V gene TRBV7-8 combines with J gene TRBJ2-7; the D gene is possibly TRBD1 (6 bases). V was cut by 3 bases and J by 1 base, with 25 bases left in between. Germline CDR1 and CDR2: SGHVS and FQNEAQ. The CDR3 is 19 residues long. This CDR3 is CASSFATGFNSAKSYEQYF. CDR3 DNA sequence: TGTGCCAGCAGCTTCGCCACAGGGTTTAACTCCGCGAAGTCCTACGAGCAGTACTTC.

This rearrangement joins TRBV19 to TRBJ2-7; maybe TRBD1 (5 bases). CDR3 length: 14 amino acids. Germline V CDR1 and CDR2: LNHDA, SQIVND (reference sequence). With 3 bases removed from V and 3 bases from J, the gap between germline ends came to 12 bases. DNA of the CDR3: TGTGCCAGTAGTATTGATACAGGACACTACGAGCAGTACTTC. Translating gives CASSIDTGHYEQYF.

With regard to this clonotype: This may come from a read error, since a much larger clone is one base off. V usage is TRBV14 and J usage is TRBJ2-5; D unclear. The CDR3 extends over 13 amino acids. Germline CDR1 reads SGHDN; CDR2 reads FVKESK. V was cut by 1 base and J by 1 base, with 4 bases left in between. CDR3 bases: TGTGCCAGCAGCCAAGGGATCCAAGAGACCCAGTACTTC. As protein: CASSQGIQETQYF.

Many counts were recorded for this clonotype. The V call is TRBV20-1, the J call TRBJ2-7; 8 bases fit TRBD1. The CDR3 totals 12 residues. CDR1 is DFQATT and CDR2 is SNEGSKA in the germline V gene (reference sequence). The V and J ends lost 4 bases and 6 bases, in that order; junction bases with no gene match: 5. The CDR3 here is CSAIGQGSEQYF. In nucleotides, the CDR3 is TGCAGTGCTATTGGACAGGGTAGCGAGCAGTACTTC.

This clonotype was observed many times. This may come from a read error, since a much larger clone is one base off. The V and J genes are TRBV6-1 and TRBJ2-1; 10 nucleotides line up with TRBD2. The germline CDR1 and CDR2 sequences are MNHNS and SASEGT. The V gene end was trimmed by 7 bases and the J gene end by 7 bases; junction bases not matched to a gene: 7. This CDR3 is 14 amino acids long. CDR3 protein: CASNQLAGVNEQFF. The CDR3 DNA is TGTGCCAGCAACCAGCTAGCGGGAGTTAATGAGCAGTTCTTC.

About this clonotype itself: At one boundary the junction diverges from the germline segment, which might be a read error. The gene calls are TRBV5-1 and TRBJ1-4, with D unclear. Germline CDR1 is SGHRS and CDR2 is YFSETQ. CDR3 length: 13 residues. This CDR3 reads CASRFWSDEKLFF. In nucleotides, the CDR3 is TGCGCCAGCCGCTTTTGGTCGGACGAAAAACTGTTTTTT.

The sample holds many counts of this clonotype. The chain links TRBV6-6 to TRBJ2-1, with D perhaps TRBD2 (6 bases). This CDR3 comprises 16 residues. Trimming took 0 bases from V and 5 from J, leaving 14 bases between them. Germline loops: CDR1 MNHNY, CDR2 SVGAGI (reference sequence). CDR3: CASSYSGRSVHNEQFF. For the CDR3, the DNA is TGTGCCAGCAGTTACTCAGGGAGGAGCGTCCACAATGAGCAGTTCTTC.

In the case of this clonotype: A much more abundant neighbour one base away suggests this may be a read error. The rearrangement links TRBV18 to TRBJ2-7, with no clear D. CDR1 and CDR2 from the germline V gene are KGHSH and LQKENI. This CDR3 comprises 13 residues. V was clipped by 2 bases and J by 3 bases, with 8 bases between them. CDR3 sequence (DNA): TGTGCCAGCTCACCATCCGGATACTACGAGCAGTACTTC. Amino acids: CASSPSGYYEQYF.

This clonotype was seen a handful of times. The V gene is TRBV7-8, the J gene TRBJ1-4; 8 positions agree with TRBD1. This CDR3 is built from 15 residues. CDR1 SGHVS and CDR2 FQNEAQ come from the germline V gene. V shed 4 bases and J 6 bases; nucleotides not matched to a gene: 7. CDR3 nucleotides: TGTGCCAGCAGCTACCGGACAGGGTTGGATGAAAAACTGTTTTTT. Residues: CASSYRTGLDEKLFF.